The 21 T cell receptor beta chains below come from one sample, sequenced in a study of shared clonotypes between healthy human individuals. As defined, naive CD8 cells were CD45RO-negative and positively selected for CCR7, with terminally differentiated effector memory CD45RA+ cells excluded. TCRdb's copy holds only in-frame clones and misses some; the assay was immunoSEQ multiplex PCR. Of about 2.2 million clones listed, under 95% are singletons. Material: naive CD8+ T cells from PBMCs. The receptors derive from a young man in good health. Some clones in this sample may be carry-over from other donors' samples.

This rearrangement joins TRBV19 to TRBJ2-7; D perhaps matches TRBD1 (6 bases). V was trimmed by 5 bases and J by 0 bases, leaving 8 bases between them. Germline V gene lookup returns CDR1 LNHDA and CDR2 SQIVND (reference sequence). The CDR3 runs to 13 residues. CDR3: CASSRDNSYEQYF. The CDR3 DNA sequence: TGTGCCAGTAGTCGGGACAACTCCTACGAGCAGTACTTC.

The gene calls are TRBV19 and TRBJ1-2; D may be TRBD1 (5 bases). V was clipped by 5 bases and J by 6 bases, with 13 bases between them. There are 13 residues in the CDR3. The germline V gene encodes CDR1 LNHDA and CDR2 SQIVND (reference sequence). The CDR3 DNA sequence: TGTGCCAGTAGTTCCCGGGACCAAAATGGCTACACCTTC. Translating gives CASSSRDQNGYTF.

V and J are TRBV28 and TRBJ2-2, with TRBD2 identical over 9 bases. V was pared by 8 bases and J by 4 bases, with 23 bases of the junction left unmatched. The CDR3 runs 20 residues. Looked up from germline, CDR1 is MDHEN and CDR2 is SYDVKM. The CDR3 spells CASPGGGMAGGPGITGELFF. Here the CDR3 DNA reads TGTGCCAGCCCCGGGGGTGGTATGGCGGGAGGGCCTGGGATCACCGGGGAGCTGTTTTTT.

The chain uses TRBV11-2 and TRBJ2-2, with TRBD2 identical over 7 bases. Germline V gives CDR1 SGHAT, CDR2 FQNNGV. This CDR3 spans 17 amino acids. The V gene end was trimmed by 0 bases and the J gene end by 0 bases; junction bases not matched to a gene: 4. This CDR3 is CASSLEHSGANTGELFF. DNA of the CDR3: TGTGCCAGCAGCTTAGAGCACAGCGGGGCGAACACCGGGGAGCTGTTTTTT.

Worth noting for this clone: This specimen includes other DNA sequences encoding the same CDR3. The chain carries TRBV9 and TRBJ2-3; unclear D gene. The germline V and J ends were trimmed by 0 bases and 4 bases, with 6 bases remaining between them. Per germline, CDR1 SGDLS and CDR2 YYNGEE. This CDR3 region has 13 residues. Here the CDR3 DNA reads TGTGCCAGCAGCGTAGGGAGAGCAGATACGCAGTATTTT. Translation gives CASSVGRADTQYF.

The chain uses TRBV7-9 and TRBJ2-7; a possible D gene is TRBD1 (6 bases). V gave up 7 bases and J gave up 0 bases, with 10 bases separating them. Looked up from germline, CDR1 is SEHNR and CDR2 is FQNEAQ (reference sequence). The CDR3 is made up of 13 amino acids. DNA of the CDR3: TGTGCCAGCATGTTAGGGGGCTCCTACGAGCAGTACTTC. The encoded protein is CASMLGGSYEQYF. The full variable domain, rest sourced from reference TRBV7-9 and TRBJ2-7, is DTGVSQNPRHKITKRGQNVTFRCDPISEHNRLYWYRQTLGQGPEFLTYFQNEAQLEKSRLLSDRFSAERPKGSFSTLEIQRTEQGDSAMYLCASMLGGSYEQYFGPGTRLTVT.

On this clone: Other DNA variants within this sample encode the same CDR3. The CDR3 protein is CASSVGAGHYEQYF. Here the CDR3 DNA reads TGTGCCAGCAGCGTAGGGGCAGGGCACTACGAGCAGTACTTC. This chain connects TRBV9 to TRBJ2-7; TRBD1 is a possible D gene (5 bases). This CDR3 comprises 14 residues. Germline CDR1 and CDR2: SGDLS and YYNGEE. Between the trimmed V and J ends, which lost 0 bases and 3 bases, there was a span of 10 bases.

The chain uses TRBV15 and TRBJ1-3, with D tentatively TRBD1 (5 bases). Per the germline V gene, CDR1 is LNHNV and CDR2 is YYDKDF (reference sequence). The V and J ends lost 5 bases and 2 bases respectively, with 19 bases between them. CDR3 size: 17 residues. The CDR3 region is CATSGQAGGAPGNTIYF. As DNA, the CDR3 is TGTGCCACCAGCGGGCAGGCGGGGGGAGCCCCTGGAAACACCATATATTTT.

This clone was seen only a few times. The V gene is TRBV29-1, the J gene TRBJ1-1; no clear D gene. Germline CDR1 reads SQVTM; CDR2 reads ANQGSEA. This CDR3 spans 13 amino acids. V lost 6 bases and J 0 bases, leaving 11 bases between the germline ends. The CDR3 reads CSVEMGVNTEAFF. Here the CDR3 DNA reads TGCAGCGTGGAAATGGGAGTGAACACTGAAGCTTTCTTT.

The CDR3: CASSFFGQANTEAFF. The CDR3 DNA reads as TGTGCCAGCAGTTTTTTCGGCCAAGCAAACACTGAAGCTTTCTTT. The V gene is TRBV27, the J gene TRBJ1-1; D unresolved. V lost 3 bases and J 2 bases, leaving 13 bases between the germline ends. CDR3 length equals 15 residues. The germline V gene encodes CDR1 MNHEY and CDR2 SMNVEV (reference sequence).

The chain couples TRBV7-9 to TRBJ2-7; D perhaps matches TRBD1 (5 bases). Trimming pared 4 bases from V and 6 bases from J, leaving 13 bases between. The CDR3 totals 13 residues. The germline V gene has CDR1 SEHNR and CDR2 FQNEAQ (reference sequence). This CDR3 reads CASSSGRQSEQYF. CDR3 DNA sequence: TGTGCCAGCAGCTCTGGCAGACAGTCCGAGCAGTACTTC.

The chain links TRBV4-3 to TRBJ2-7; D may be TRBD1 (5 bases). Between the trimmed V and J ends, which lost 0 bases and 5 bases, there was a span of 14 bases. The length of the CDR3 is 15 residues. CDR1 is LGHNA and CDR2 is YSLEER in the germline V gene. The CDR3 reads CASSQESGSLDEQYF. The DNA of the CDR3 is TGCGCCAGCAGCCAAGAGTCAGGGTCCCTGGACGAGCAGTACTTC.

The chain couples TRBV6-4 to TRBJ2-7; D perhaps matches TRBD1 (6 bases). The CDR3 length is 12 residues. V lost 4 bases and J 12 bases, leaving 16 bases between the germline ends. Germline V gene data show CDR1 as MRHNA and CDR2 as SNTAGT. The CDR3 DNA reads as TGTGCCAGCAGTGTAGGGGACATTGCGCTGTACTTC. This encodes CASSVGDIALYF.

With regard to this clone: Other DNA sequences in this specimen translate into the identical CDR3. The chain couples TRBV5-4 to TRBJ1-1; 7 bases line up with TRBD1. The CDR3 length is 14 residues. V shed 2 bases and J 2 bases; nucleotides not matched to a gene: 3. The germline V gene has CDR1 SGHNT and CDR2 YYREEE (reference sequence). The CDR3 DNA reads TGTGCCAGCAGCTTTTTAGGGGGCAACACTGAAGCTTTCTTT. It translates to CASSFLGGNTEAFF. Full variable domain (outside the CDR3, taken from reference TRBV5-4 and TRBJ1-1): ETGVTQSPTHLIKTRGQQVTLRCSSQSGHNTVSWYQQALGQGPQFIFQYYREEENGRGNFPPRFSGLQFPNYSSELNVNALELDDSALYLCASSFLGGNTEAFFGQGTRLTVV.

This chain connects TRBV28 to TRBJ2-3; D perhaps matches TRBD1 (7 bases). The V end was cut by 6 bases, the J end by 3 bases, with 22 bases between. This CDR3 has 17 amino acids. Germline CDR1 and CDR2: MDHEN and SYDVKM. The CDR3 DNA reads as TGTGCCAGCAGCCCAATGGGGGGACAGAGACAGACAGATACGCAGTATTTT. Translated: CASSPMGGQRQTDTQYF.

The chain combines TRBV28 with TRBJ2-5; possible D gene TRBD1, 6 bases. CDR3 length equals 15 residues. The V and J ends lost 2 bases and 0 bases respectively, with 10 bases between them. Germline loops: CDR1 MDHEN, CDR2 SYDVKM. The CDR3: CASSLPQGNQETQYF. CDR3 coding DNA: TGTGCCAGCAGTTTACCACAGGGAAACCAAGAGACCCAGTACTTC.

The rearrangement links TRBV25-1 to TRBJ1-3; D perhaps matches TRBD1 (5 bases). Per the germline V gene, CDR1 is MGHDK and CDR2 is SYGVNS. The CDR3 totals 15 residues. Trimming took 1 base from V and 0 from J, leaving 7 bases between them. The CDR3 DNA reads as TGTGCCAGCAGTGAATTCGGGGGCTCTGGAAACACCATATATTTT. Amino acid sequence: CASSEFGGSGNTIYF.

This chain connects TRBV7-9 to TRBJ1-1; D may be TRBD1 (5 bases). The CDR3 sequence is 17 residues long. V was cut by 0 bases and J by 1 base, with 15 bases left in between. Germline CDR1 reads SEHNR; CDR2 reads FQNEAQ (reference sequence). CDR3 sequence (DNA): TGTGCCAGCAGCTTAGCGGGATTCGGACACCCGAACACTGAAGCTTTCTTT. It translates to CASSLAGFGHPNTEAFF.

V and J are TRBV29-1 and TRBJ2-5; D gene ambiguous. Germline CDR1 and CDR2: SQVTM and ANQGSEA. Deletions cut 1 base from V and 0 bases from J, with 6 bases between. The CDR3 sequence is 13 residues long. As DNA, the CDR3 is TGCAGCGTTGAAGGCGACTACCAAGAGACCCAGTACTTC. This encodes CSVEGDYQETQYF.

The chain employs TRBV5-6 and TRBJ1-5, with TRBD1 matching over 8 bases. The junction had 5 bases not matched to a gene; V was cut back by 4 bases and J by 8 bases. Germline lookup yields CDR1 SGHDT and CDR2 YYEEEE. The CDR3 has 13 amino acids. The CDR3 DNA follows: TGTGCCAGCAGCCTTACAGGGGGTAAGCCCCAGCATTTT. The encoded protein is CASSLTGGKPQHF.

V usage is TRBV7-2 and J usage is TRBJ2-3; D possibly corresponds to TRBD1 (6 bases). Germline V gene sequence: CDR1 SGHTA, CDR2 FQGNSA. This CDR3 region has 16 residues. Trimming shortened V by 3 bases and J by 6 bases, and 19 bases separated the two germline ends. As DNA, the CDR3 is TGTGCCAGCAGCTTGGTGGTCGACAGGCCGCCGGATACGCAGTATTTT. Translating gives CASSLVVDRPPDTQYF.